The present entry profiles one T cell receptor (beta chain) with its context. This sample was taken from a study of blood T cells in healthy people across ages. Sample-barcoded 5' priming and a J-beta primer mix drove a second PCR of roughly 6 to 12 cycles. Each CDR3 protein is one row after TCRdb ran MiXCR on the 5' RACE reads. The sample has about 1.8 million distinct CDR3 sequences, roughly 52% seen once. The TCR comes from a woman aged 40 to 50 in good health. The specimen was blood.

Written as DNA, the CDR3 is TGTGCCAGCAGTTTTGACACAAAGACTGAAGCTTTCTTT. Translated: CASSFDTKTEAFF. This chain joins TRBV7-3 and TRBJ1-1; no clear D. The CDR3 covers 13 residues. V lost 6 bases, J lost 5 bases, and 13 bases lay in between. The germline V gene has CDR1 SGHTA and CDR2 FQGTGA.